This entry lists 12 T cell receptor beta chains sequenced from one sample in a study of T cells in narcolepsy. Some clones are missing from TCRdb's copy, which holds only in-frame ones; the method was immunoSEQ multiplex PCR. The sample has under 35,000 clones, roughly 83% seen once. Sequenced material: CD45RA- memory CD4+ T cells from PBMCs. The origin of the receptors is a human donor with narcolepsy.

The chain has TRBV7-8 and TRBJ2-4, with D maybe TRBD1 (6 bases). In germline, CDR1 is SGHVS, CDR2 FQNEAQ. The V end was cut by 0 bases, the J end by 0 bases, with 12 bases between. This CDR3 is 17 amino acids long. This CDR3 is CASSLARGHLAKNIQYF. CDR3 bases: TGTGCCAGCAGCTTAGCGAGGGGACACCTAGCCAAAAACATTCAGTACTTC.

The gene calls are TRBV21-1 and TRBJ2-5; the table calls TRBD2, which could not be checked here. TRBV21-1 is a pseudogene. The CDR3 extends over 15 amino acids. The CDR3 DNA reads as TGTGCCAGCGGGCTATTGTGGGAGGGGCCCGAGACCCAGTACTTC. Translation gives CASGLLWEGPETQYF.

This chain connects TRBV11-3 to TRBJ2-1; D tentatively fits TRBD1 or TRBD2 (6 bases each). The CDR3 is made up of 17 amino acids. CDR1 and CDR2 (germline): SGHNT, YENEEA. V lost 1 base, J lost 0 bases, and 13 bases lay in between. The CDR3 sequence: CASSLGLGGSSYNEQFF. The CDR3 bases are TGTGCCAGCAGCTTAGGTTTGGGGGGCAGCTCCTACAATGAGCAGTTCTTC. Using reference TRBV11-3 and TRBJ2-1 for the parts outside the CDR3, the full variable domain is EAGVVQSPRYKIIEKKQPVAFWCNPISGHNTLYWYLQNLGQGPELLIRYENEEAVDDSQLPKDRFSAERLKGVDSTLKIQPAELGDSAVYLCASSLGLGGSSYNEQFFGPGTRLTVL.

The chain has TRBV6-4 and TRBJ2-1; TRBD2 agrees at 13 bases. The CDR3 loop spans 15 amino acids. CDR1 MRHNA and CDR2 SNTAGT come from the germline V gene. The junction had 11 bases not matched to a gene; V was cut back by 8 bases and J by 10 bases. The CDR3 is CASSRTSGSSQEQFF. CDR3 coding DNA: TGTGCCAGCTCTCGGACTAGCGGGAGTTCACAGGAGCAGTTCTTC.

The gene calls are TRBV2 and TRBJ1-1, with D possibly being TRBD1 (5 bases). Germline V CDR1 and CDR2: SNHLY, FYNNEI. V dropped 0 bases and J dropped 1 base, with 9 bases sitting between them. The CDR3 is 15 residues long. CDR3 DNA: TGTGCCAGCAGTGAAGCGGGGGGAAGGAACACTGAAGCTTTCTTT. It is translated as CASSEAGGRNTEAFF.

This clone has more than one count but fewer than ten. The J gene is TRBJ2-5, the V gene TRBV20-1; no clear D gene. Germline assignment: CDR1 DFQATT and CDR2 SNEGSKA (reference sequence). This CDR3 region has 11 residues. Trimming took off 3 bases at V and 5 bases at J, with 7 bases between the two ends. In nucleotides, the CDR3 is TGCAGTGCTAGCTCGACGGAGACCCAGTACTTC. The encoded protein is CSASSTETQYF.

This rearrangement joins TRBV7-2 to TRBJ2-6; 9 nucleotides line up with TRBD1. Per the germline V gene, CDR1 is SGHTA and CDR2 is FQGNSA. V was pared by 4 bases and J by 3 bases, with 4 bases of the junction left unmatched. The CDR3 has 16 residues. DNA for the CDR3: TGTGCCAGCAGCTCACAGGGGGCGATTGGGGCCAACGTCCTGACTTTC. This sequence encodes CASSSQGAIGANVLTF.

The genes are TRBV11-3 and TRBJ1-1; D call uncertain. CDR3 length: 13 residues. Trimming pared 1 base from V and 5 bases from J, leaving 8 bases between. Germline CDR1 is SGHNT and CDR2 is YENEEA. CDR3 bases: TGTGCCAGCAGCTTAGGGTCTGCAACTGAAGCTTTCTTT. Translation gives CASSLGSATEAFF.

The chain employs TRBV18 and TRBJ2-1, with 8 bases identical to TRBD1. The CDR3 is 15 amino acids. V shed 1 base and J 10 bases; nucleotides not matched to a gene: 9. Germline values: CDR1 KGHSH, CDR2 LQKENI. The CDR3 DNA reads TGTGCCAGCTCACCACTGGGACAGGTTTCAGAAGAGCAGTTCTTC. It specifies CASSPLGQVSEEQFF.

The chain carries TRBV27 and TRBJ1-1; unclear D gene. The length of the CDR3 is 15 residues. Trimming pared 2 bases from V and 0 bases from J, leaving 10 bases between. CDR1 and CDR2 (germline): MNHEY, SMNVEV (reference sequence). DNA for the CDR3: TGTGCCAGCAGTTTAACACCCGTTATGAACACTGAAGCTTTCTTT. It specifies CASSLTPVMNTEAFF.

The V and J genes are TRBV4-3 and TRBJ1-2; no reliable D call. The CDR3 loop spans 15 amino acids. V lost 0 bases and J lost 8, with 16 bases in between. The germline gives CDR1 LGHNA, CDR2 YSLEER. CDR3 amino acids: CASSQDGNTERGYTF. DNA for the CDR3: TGCGCCAGCAGCCAAGATGGGAACACCGAAAGGGGCTACACCTTC.

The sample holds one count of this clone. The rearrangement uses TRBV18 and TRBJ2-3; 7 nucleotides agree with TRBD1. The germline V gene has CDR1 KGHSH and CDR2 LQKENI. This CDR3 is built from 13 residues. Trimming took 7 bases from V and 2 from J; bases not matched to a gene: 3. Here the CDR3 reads CASLGQDTDTQYF. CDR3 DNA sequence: TGTGCCAGCTTAGGACAGGACACAGATACGCAGTATTTT.